This T cell receptor (beta chain) was sequenced for a study of response to subunit inactivated influenza vaccine. This clonotype was counted only a few times. The antigen remains undetermined. Findings of the study overall: Authors suggested few new T cells are recruited by each seasonal influenza vaccination.

MiXCR was run by TCRdb on the RT-PCR reads, yielding one entry per CDR3 protein. This table holds 250,000 to 350,000 distinct CDR3 sequences, 22% found once. V dropped 3 bases and J dropped 1 base, with 12 bases sitting between them. This CDR3 is 15 amino acids long. Germline CDR1 SEHNR, CDR2 FQNEAQ (reference sequence). The TCR comes from a man aged 45-69 years who received an inactivated influenza vaccine. V usage is TRBV7-9 and J usage is TRBJ2-5; D unclear. Source: PBMCs from blood, taken approximately 20 months after vaccination. The CDR3 protein is CASSFGRQSQETQYF. The CDR3 DNA sequence: TGTGCCAGCAGCTTTGGGCGGCAAAGCCAAGAGACCCAGTACTTC. The whole variable domain, remainder taken from reference TRBV7-9 and TRBJ2-5, is DTGVSQNPRHKITKRGQNVTFRCDPISEHNRLYWYRQTLGQGPEFLTYFQNEAQLEKSRLLSDRFSAERPKGSFSTLEIQRTEQGDSAMYLCASSFGRQSQETQYFGPGTRLLVL.